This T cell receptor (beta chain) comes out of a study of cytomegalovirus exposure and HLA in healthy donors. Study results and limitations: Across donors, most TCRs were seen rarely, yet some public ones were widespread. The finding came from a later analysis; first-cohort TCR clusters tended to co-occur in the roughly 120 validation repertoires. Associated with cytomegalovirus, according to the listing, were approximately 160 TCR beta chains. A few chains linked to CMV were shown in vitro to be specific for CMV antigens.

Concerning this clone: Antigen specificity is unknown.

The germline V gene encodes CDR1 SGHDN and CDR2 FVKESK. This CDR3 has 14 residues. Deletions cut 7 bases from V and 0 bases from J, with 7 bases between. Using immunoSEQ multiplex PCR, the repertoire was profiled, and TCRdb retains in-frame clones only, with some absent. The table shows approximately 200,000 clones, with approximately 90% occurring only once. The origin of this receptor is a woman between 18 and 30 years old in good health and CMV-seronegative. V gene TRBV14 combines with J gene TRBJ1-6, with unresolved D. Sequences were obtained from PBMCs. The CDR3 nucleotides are TGTGCCAGCACTCTGAGCTCCTATAATTCACCCCTCCACTTT. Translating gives CASTLSSYNSPLHF.